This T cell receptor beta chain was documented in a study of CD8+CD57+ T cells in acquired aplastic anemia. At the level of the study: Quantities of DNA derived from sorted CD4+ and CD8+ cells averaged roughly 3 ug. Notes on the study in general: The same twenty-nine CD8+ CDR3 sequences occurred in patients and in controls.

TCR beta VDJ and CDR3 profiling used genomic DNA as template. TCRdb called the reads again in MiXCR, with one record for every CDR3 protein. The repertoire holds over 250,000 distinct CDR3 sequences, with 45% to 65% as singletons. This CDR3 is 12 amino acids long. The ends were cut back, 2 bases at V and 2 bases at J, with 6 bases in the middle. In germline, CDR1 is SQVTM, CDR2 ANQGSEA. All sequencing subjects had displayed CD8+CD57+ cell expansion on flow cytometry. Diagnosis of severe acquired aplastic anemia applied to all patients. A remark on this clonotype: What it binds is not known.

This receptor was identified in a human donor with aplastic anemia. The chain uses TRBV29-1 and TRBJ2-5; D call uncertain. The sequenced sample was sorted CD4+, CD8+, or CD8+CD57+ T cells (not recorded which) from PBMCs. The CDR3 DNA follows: TGCAGCGTTGAACAGAGACAAGAGACCCAGTACTTC. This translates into CSVEQRQETQYF. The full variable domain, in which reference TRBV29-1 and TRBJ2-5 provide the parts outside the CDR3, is SAVISQKPSRDICQRGTSLTIQCQVDSQVTMMFWYRQQPGQSLTLIATANQGSEATYESGFVIDKFPISRPNLTFSTLTVSNMSPEDSSIYLCSVEQRQETQYFGPGTRLLVL.